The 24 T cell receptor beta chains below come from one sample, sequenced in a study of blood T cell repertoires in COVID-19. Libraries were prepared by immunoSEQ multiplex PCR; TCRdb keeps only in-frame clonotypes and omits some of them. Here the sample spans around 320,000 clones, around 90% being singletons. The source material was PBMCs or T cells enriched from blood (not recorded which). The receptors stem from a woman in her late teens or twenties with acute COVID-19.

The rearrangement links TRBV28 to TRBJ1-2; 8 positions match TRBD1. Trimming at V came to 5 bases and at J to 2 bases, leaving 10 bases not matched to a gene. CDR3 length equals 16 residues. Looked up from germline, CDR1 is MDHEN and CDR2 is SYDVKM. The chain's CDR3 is CASSSPAGGNNYGYTF. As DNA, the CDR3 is TGTGCCAGCAGTAGTCCAGCAGGGGGCAACAACTATGGCTACACCTTC.

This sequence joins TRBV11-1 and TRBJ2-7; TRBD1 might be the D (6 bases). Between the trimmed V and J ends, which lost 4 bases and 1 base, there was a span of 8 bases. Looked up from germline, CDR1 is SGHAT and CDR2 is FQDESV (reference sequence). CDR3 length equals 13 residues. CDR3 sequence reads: CASSSDSSYEQYF. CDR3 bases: TGTGCCAGCAGCTCGGACAGTTCCTACGAGCAGTACTTC.

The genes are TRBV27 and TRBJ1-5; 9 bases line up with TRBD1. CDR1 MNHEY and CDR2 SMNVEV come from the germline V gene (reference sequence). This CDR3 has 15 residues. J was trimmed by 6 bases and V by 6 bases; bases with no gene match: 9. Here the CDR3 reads CASSSGTGISQPQHF. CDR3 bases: TGTGCCAGCAGCTCCGGGACAGGGATCAGTCAGCCCCAGCATTTT.

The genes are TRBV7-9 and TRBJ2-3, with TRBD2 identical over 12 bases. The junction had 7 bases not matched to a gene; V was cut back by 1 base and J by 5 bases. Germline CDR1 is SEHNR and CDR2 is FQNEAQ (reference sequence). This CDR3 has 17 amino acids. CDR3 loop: CASSLERGLAGRDTQYF. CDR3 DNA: TGTGCCAGCAGCTTAGAACGAGGACTAGCGGGAAGAGATACGCAGTATTTT.

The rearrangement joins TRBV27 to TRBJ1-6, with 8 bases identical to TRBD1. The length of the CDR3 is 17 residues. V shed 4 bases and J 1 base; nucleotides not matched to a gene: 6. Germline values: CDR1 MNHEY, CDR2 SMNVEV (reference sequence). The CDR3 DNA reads TGTGCCAGCAGTTCGAGGACAGGGAAATCCTATAATTCACCCCTCCACTTT. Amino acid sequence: CASSSRTGKSYNSPLHF.

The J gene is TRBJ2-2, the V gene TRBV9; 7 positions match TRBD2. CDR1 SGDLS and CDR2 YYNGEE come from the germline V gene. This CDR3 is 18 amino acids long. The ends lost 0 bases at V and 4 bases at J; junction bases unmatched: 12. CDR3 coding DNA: TGTGCCAGCAGCGTAGGCCCCGGAGTAGCGGGTGGCACCGGGGAGCTGTTTTTT. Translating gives CASSVGPGVAGGTGELFF.

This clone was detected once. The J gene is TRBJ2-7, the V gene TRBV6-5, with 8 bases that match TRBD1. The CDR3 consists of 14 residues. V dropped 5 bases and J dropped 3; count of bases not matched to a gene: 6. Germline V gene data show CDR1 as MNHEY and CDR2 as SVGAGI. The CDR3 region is CASSPRQGLYEQYF. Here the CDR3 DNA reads TGTGCCAGCAGTCCCAGACAGGGGCTCTACGAGCAGTACTTC.

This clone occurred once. This CDR3 is CASSLGQVIQPQHF. The CDR3 DNA reads TGTGCCAGCAGCCTCGGACAGGTAATTCAGCCCCAGCATTTT. The V and J genes are TRBV6-2 or TRBV6-3 and TRBJ1-5; 7 bases agree with TRBD1. The CDR3 contains 14 residues. CDR1 and CDR2 (germline): MNHEY, SVGEGT. The V and J ends lost 6 bases and 6 bases, in that order; junction bases with no gene match: 8.

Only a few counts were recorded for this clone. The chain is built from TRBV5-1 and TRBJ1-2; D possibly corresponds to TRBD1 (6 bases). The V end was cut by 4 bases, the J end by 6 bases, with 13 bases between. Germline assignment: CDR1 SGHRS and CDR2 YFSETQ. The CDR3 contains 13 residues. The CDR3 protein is CASSQQGLDGYTF. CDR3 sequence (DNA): TGCGCCAGCAGCCAACAGGGTTTGGATGGCTACACCTTC.

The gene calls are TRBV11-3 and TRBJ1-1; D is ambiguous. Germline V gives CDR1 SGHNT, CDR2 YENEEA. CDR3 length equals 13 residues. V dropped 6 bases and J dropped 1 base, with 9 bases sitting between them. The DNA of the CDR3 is TGTGCCAGCAGAATTTACGGGAACACTGAAGCTTTCTTT. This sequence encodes CASRIYGNTEAFF.

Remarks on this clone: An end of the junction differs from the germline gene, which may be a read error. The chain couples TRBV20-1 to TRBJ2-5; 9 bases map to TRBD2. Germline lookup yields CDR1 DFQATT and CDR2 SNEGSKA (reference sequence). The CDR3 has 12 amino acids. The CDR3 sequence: CSASSDRTSENF. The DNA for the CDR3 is TGCAGTGCTAGTTCAGACCGGACTAGCGAAAACTTC.

CDR3 in DNA: TGCGCCAGCAGGATCCAGGGAACCCAAGAGACCCAGTACTTC. It translates to CASRIQGTQETQYF. The chain is built from TRBV5-1 and TRBJ2-5, with a possible D match to TRBD1 (5 bases). In germline, CDR1 is SGHRS, CDR2 YFSETQ. Between the trimmed V and J ends, which lost 5 bases and 1 base, there was a span of 12 bases. The length of the CDR3 is 14 residues.

CDR3 protein: CASTGGRYSYEQYF. For the CDR3, the DNA is TGTGCCAGTACCGGTGGCAGGTACTCCTACGAGCAGTACTTC. The V gene is TRBV19, the J gene TRBJ2-7; D call uncertain. This CDR3 is 14 amino acids long. Looked up from germline, CDR1 is LNHDA and CDR2 is SQIVND (reference sequence). V shed 7 bases and J shed 0 bases, with 13 bases lying between them.

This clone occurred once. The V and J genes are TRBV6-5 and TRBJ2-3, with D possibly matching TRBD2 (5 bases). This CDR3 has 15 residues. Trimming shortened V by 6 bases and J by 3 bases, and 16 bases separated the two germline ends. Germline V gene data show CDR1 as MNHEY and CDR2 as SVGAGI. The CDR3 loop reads CASRTRPVATDTQYF. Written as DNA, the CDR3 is TGTGCCAGCAGAACTAGGCCGGTAGCGACAGATACGCAGTATTTT.

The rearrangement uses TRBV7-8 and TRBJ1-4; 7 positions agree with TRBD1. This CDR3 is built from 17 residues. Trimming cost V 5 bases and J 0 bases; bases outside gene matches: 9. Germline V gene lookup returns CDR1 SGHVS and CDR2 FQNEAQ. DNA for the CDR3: TGTGCCAGCAGCCCGAGACAGGGTTTGGCAACTAATGAAAAACTGTTTTTT. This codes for CASSPRQGLATNEKLFF.

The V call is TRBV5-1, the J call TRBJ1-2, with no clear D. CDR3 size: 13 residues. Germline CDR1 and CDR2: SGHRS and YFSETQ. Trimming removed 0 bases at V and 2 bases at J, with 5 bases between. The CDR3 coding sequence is TGCGCCAGCAGCTTGGACGGGAACTATGGCTACACCTTC. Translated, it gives CASSLDGNYGYTF. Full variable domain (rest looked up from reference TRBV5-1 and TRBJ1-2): KAGVTQTPRYLIKTRGQQVTLSCSPISGHRSVSWYQQTPGQGLQFLFEYFSETQRNKGNFPGRFSGRQFSNSRSEMNVSTLELGDSALYLCASSLDGNYGYTFGSGTRLTVV.

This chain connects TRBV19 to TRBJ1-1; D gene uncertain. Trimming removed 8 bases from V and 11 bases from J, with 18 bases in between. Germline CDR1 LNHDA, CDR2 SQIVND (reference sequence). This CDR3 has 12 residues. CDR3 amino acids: CASLGRRPPAFF. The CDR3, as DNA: TGTGCCAGTTTGGGCAGGCGACCGCCGGCTTTCTTT. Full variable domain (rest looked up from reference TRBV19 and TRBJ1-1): DGGITQSPKYLFRKEGQNVTLSCEQNLNHDAMYWYRQDPGQGLRLIYYSQIVNDFQKGDIAEGYSVSREKKESFPLTVTSAQKNPTAFYLCASLGRRPPAFFGQGTRLTVV.

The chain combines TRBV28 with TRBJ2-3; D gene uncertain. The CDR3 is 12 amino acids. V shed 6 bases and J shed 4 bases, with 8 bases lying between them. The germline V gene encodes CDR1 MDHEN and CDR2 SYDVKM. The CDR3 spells CASRFVADTQYF. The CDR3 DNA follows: TGTGCCAGCAGGTTCGTAGCAGATACGCAGTATTTT. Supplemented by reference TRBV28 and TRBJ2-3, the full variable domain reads DVKVTQSSRYLVKRTGEKVFLECVQDMDHENMFWYRQDPGLGLRLIYFSYDVKMKEKGDIPEGYSVSREKKERFSLILESASTNQTSMYLCASRFVADTQYFGPGTRLTVL.

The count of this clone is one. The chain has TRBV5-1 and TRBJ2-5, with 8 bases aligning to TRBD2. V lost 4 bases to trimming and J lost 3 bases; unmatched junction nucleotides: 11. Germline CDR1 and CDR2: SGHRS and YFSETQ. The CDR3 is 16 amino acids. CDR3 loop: CASSGPSGTREETQYF. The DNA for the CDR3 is TGCGCCAGCAGCGGGCCTTCCGGGACTAGGGAAGAGACCCAGTACTTC.

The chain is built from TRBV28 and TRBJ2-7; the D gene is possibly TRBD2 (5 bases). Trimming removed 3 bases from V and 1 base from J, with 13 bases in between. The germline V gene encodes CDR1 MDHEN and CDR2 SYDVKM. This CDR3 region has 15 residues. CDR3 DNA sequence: TGTGCCAGCAGTTTCCGGGGTACGATTTCCTACGAGCAGTACTTC. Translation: CASSFRGTISYEQYF.

The CDR3 DNA follows: TGCGCCAGCAGCTTGAACTGGCAGGTTGGCGAGCAGTACTTC. The encoded protein is CASSLNWQVGEQYF. The chain is built from TRBV5-1 and TRBJ2-7; no definite D call. The length of the CDR3 is 14 residues. Germline V lookup: CDR1 SGHRS, CDR2 YFSETQ. Trimming stripped 1 base from V and 6 bases from J, with 14 bases between.

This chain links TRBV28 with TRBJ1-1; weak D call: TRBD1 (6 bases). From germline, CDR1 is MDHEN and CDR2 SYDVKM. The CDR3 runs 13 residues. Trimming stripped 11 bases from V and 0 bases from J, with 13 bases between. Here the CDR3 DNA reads TGTGCCTCTCGACAGGTGATGAACACTGAAGCTTTCTTT. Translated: CASRQVMNTEAFF.

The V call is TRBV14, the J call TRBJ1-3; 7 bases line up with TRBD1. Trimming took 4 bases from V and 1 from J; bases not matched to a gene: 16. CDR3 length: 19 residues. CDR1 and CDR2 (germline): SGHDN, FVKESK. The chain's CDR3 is CASSPEGPRARGSGNTIYF. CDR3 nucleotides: TGTGCCAGCAGCCCGGAAGGGCCCCGGGCCAGGGGGTCTGGAAACACCATATATTTT.

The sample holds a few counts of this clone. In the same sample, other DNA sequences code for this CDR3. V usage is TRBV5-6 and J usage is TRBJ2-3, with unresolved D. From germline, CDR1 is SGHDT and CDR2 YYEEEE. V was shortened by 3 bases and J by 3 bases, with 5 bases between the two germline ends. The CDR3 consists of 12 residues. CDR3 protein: CASSSGTDTQYF. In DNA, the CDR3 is TGTGCCAGCAGCTCCGGTACAGATACGCAGTATTTT. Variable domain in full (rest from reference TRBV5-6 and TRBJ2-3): DAGVTQSPTHLIKTRGQQVTLRCSPKSGHDTVSWYQQALGQGPQFIFQYYEEEERQRGNFPDRFSGHQFPNYSSELNVNALLLGDSALYLCASSSGTDTQYFGPGTRLTVL.